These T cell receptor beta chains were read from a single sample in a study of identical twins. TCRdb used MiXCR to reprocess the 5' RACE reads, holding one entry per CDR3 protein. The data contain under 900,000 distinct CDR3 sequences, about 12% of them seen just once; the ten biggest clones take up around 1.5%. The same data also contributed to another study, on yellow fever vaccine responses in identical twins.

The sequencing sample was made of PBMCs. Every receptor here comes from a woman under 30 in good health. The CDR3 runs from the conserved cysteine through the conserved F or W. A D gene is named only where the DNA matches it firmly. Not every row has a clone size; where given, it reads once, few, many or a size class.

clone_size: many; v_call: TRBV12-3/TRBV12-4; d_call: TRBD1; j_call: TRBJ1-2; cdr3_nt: TGTGCCAGCGAATACTCGGGACAGGGGTATGGCTACACCTTC; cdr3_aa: CASEYSGQGYGYTF
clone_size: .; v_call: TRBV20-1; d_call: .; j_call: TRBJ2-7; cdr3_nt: TGCAGTGCCCCCCGGGAAGGCTCCTACGAGCAGTACTTC; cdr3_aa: CSAPREGSYEQYF
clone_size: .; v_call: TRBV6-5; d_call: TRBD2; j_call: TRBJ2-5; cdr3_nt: TGTGCCAGCAGTTCACGGACTAGCGGGGGACAAGAGACCCAGTACTTC; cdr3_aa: CASSSRTSGGQETQYF
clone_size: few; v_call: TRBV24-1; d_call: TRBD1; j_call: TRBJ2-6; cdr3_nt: TGTGCCACCAGTGACCAGACAGGGACCGGGGCCAACGTCCTGACTTTC; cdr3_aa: CATSDQTGTGANVLTF
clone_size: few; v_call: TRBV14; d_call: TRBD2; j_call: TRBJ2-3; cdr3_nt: TGTGCCAGCAGCTACTTAGCGGGAAGCACAGATACGCAGTATTTT; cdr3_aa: CASSYLAGSTDTQYF
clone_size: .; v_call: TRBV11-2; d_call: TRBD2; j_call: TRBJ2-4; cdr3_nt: TGTGCCAGCAGCATAATAGCGGGGGCCGTGACAGCCAAAAACATTCAGTACTTC; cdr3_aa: CASSIIAGAVTAKNIQYF
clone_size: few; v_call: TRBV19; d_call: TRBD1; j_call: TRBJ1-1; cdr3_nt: TGTGCCAGTAGTTACCCAGGGGGTTACACTGAAGCTTTCTTT; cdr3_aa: CASSYPGGYTEAFF
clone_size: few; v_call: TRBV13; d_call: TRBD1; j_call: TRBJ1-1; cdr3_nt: TGTGCCAGCAGCTCACGACAGGGAGGTCCAGGCACTGAAGCTTTCTTT; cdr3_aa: CASSSRQGGPGTEAFF
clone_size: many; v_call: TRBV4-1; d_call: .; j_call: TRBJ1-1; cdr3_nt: TGCGCCAGCAGCCAAGTACCACGAGCTGAAGCTTTCTTT; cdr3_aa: CASSQVPRAEAFF
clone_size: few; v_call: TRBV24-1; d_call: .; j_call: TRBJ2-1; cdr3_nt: TGTGCCACCCGGGCCGGGGGAGCCTACAATGAGCAGTTCTTC; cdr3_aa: CATRAGGAYNEQFF
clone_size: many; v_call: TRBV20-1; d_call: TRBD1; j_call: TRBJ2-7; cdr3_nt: TGCAGTGCTAGAGATCCCGGGACAGGGATGTACGAGCAGTACTTC; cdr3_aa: CSARDPGTGMYEQYF
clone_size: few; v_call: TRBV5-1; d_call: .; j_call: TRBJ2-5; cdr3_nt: TGCGCCAGCAGCTTGAATTCCGGGACCCAGTACTTC; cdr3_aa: CASSLNSGTQYF
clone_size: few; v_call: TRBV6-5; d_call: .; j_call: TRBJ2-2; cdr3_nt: TGTGCCAGCAGTTACTCGCGGGGCACCGGGGAGCTGTTTTTT; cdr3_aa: CASSYSRGTGELFF
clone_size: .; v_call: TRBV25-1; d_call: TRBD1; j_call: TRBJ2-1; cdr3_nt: TGTGCCAGCACCAAGACCGGGACAGCCGCTAATGAGCAGTTCTTC; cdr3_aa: CASTKTGTAANEQFF
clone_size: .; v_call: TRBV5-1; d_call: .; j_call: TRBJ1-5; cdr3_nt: TGCGCCAGCAGCTTGGAGGGACGCCTCAATCAGCCCCAGCATTTT; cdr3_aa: CASSLEGRLNQPQHF
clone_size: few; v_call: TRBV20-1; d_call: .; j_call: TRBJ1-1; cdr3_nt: TGCAGTGCTAGAGATGGGGGGATAACCACTGAAGCTTTCTTT; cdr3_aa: CSARDGGITTEAFF
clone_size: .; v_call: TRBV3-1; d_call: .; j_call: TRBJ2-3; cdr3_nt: TGTGCCAGCAGCTCTCCAAGTGATACGCAGTATTTT; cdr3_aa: CASSSPSDTQYF
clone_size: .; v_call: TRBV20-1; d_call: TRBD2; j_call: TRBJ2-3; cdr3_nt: TGCAGTGCTACGACTGGCGGGGGGACCTTAAGCACAGATACGCAGTATTTT; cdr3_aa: CSATTGGGTLSTDTQYF
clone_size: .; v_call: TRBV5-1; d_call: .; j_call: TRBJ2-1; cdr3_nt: TGCGCCAGCAGCTCGGAGGGGACAGACAAGGCCACCTACAATGAGCAGTTCTTC; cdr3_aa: CASSSEGTDKATYNEQFF
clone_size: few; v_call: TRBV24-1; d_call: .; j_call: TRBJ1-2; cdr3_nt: TGTGCCACCAGTGATTCTGACAGGCGATATGGCTACACCTTC; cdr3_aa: CATSDSDRRYGYTF